Here is one TCR beta chain with its context. This sample is part of a study of blood T cell repertoires in COVID-19. Germline V gene lookup returns CDR1 LGHNA and CDR2 YNFKEQ. V was clipped by 4 bases and J by 2 bases, with 17 bases between them. The CDR3 consists of 16 residues. The Seattle patients, enrolled during active infection, were followed longitudinally. In the source study's methods: Quantification of nucleated cells was approximated via reference gene primer amplification. Profiled with immunoSEQ multiplex PCR; TCRdb holds only in-frame clones, not every one. That table furnishes V, J and clone size, whereas the DNA furnished D and trimming. The sample lists 250,000 to 400,000 clones; approximately 90% were seen once.

The material sequenced was peripheral blood. The sequence came from a woman younger than 45 with COVID-19, enrolled during active disease. V and J are TRBV4-2 and TRBJ1-1; D unclear. The CDR3 here is CASSPRGGSGNTEAFF. CDR3 in DNA: TGTGCCAGCAGCCCAAGAGGAGGCTCCGGTAACACTGAAGCTTTCTTT.